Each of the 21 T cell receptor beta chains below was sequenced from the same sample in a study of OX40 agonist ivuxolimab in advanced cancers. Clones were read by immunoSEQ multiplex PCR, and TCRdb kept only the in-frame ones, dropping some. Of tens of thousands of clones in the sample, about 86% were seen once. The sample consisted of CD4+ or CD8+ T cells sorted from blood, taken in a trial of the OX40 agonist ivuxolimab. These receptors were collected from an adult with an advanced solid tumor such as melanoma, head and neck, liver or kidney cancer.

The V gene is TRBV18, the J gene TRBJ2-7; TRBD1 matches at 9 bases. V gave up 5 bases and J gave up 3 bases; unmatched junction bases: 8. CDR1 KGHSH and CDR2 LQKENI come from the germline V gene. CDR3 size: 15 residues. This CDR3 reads CASSSQGASDYEQYF. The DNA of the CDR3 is TGTGCCAGCTCATCACAGGGGGCGTCCGACTACGAGCAGTACTTC.

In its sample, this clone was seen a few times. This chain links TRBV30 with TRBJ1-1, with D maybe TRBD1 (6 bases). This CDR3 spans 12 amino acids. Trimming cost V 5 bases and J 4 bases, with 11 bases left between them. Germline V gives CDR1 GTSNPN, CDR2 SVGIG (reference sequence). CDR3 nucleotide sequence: TGTGCCTGGCTTCACAGGGCCACTGAAGCTTTCTTT. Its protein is CAWLHRATEAFF.

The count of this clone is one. The CDR3 bases are TGCAGCGTTGAAGTTGGATTACGGCAGAGCTCCTATAATTCACCCCTCCACTTT. It encodes CSVEVGLRQSSYNSPLHF. The chain carries TRBV29-1 and TRBJ1-6; the D is unclear. The germline V and J ends were trimmed by 1 base and 0 bases, with 16 bases remaining between them. The germline V gene has CDR1 SQVTM and CDR2 ANQGSEA. This CDR3 has 18 residues.

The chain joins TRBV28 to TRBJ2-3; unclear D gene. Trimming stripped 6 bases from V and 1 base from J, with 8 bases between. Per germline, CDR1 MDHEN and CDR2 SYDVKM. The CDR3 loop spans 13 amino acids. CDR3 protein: CASRKSGTDTQYF. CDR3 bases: TGTGCCAGCAGAAAAAGCGGCACAGATACGCAGTATTTT.

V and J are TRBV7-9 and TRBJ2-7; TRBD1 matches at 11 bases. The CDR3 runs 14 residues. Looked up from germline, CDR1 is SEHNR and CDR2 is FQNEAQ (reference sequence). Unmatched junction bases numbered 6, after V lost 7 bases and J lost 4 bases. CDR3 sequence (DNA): TGTGCCAGCACCTGGACAGGGGGCTCTTACGAGCAGTACTTC. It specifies CASTWTGGSYEQYF.

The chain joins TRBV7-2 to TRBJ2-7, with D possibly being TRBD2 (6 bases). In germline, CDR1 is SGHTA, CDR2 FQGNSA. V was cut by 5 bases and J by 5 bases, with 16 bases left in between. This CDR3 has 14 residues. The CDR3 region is CASSGGGTLNEQYF. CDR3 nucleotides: TGTGCCAGCAGCGGAGGCGGGACTTTGAACGAGCAGTACTTC.

In nucleotides, the CDR3 is TGCAGCGTTGTCAGAGGAGGGGACAGTACGCAGTATTTT. Translated, it gives CSVVRGGDSTQYF. The chain is built from TRBV29-1 and TRBJ2-3; D is possibly TRBD1 (7 bases). With 4 bases removed from V and 8 bases from J, the gap between germline ends came to 16 bases. CDR3 length: 13 residues. The V gene's germline CDR1 is SQVTM and CDR2 ANQGSEA.

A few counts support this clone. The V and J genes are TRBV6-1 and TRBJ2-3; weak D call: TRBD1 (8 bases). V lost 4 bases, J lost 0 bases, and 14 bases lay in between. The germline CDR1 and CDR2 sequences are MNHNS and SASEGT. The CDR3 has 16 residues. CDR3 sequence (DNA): TGTGCCAGCAGTGTCCTACAGGGGGGGAGCACAGATACGCAGTATTTT. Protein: CASSVLQGGSTDTQYF.

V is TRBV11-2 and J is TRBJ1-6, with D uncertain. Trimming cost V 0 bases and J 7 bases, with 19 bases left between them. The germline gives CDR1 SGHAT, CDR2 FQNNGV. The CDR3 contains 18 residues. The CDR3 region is CASSLDGRAIRGNSPLHF. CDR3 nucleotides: TGTGCCAGCAGCTTAGATGGGCGGGCTATTCGAGGGAATTCACCCCTCCACTTT.

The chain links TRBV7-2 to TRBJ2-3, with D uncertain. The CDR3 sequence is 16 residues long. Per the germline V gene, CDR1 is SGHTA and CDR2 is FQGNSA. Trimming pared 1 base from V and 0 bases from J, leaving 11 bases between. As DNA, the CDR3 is TGTGCCAGCAGCTTAGGATCCCACCCTAGCACAGATACGCAGTATTTT. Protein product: CASSLGSHPSTDTQYF. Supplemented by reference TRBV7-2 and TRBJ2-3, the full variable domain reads GAGVSQSPSNKVTEKGKDVELRCDPISGHTALYWYRQSLGQGLEFLIYFQGNSAPDKSGLPSDRFSAERTGGSVSTLTIQRTQQEDSAVYLCASSLGSHPSTDTQYFGPGTRLTVL.

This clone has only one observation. This CDR3 is CASSMGRSDTEAFF. Written as DNA, the CDR3 is TGTGCCAGTAGTATGGGGAGGTCGGACACTGAAGCTTTCTTT. This chain joins TRBV19 and TRBJ1-1; D unresolved. The CDR3 consists of 14 residues. Germline loops: CDR1 LNHDA, CDR2 SQIVND (reference sequence). V lost 3 bases to trimming and J lost 3 bases, with 11 bases between them.

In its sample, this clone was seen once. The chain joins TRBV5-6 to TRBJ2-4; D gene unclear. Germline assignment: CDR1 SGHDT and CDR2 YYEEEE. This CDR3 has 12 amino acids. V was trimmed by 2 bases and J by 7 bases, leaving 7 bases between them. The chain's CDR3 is CASSFGWNIQYF. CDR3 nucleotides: TGTGCCAGCAGCTTCGGGTGGAACATTCAGTACTTC.

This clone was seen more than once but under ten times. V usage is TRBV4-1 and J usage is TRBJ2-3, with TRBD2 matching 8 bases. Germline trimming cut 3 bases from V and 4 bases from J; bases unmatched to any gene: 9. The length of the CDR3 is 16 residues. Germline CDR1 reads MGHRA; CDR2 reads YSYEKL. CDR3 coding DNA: TGCGCCAGCAGCCAGAACAGCGGGAGAGGCCCAGATACGCAGTATTTT. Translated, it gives CASSQNSGRGPDTQYF.

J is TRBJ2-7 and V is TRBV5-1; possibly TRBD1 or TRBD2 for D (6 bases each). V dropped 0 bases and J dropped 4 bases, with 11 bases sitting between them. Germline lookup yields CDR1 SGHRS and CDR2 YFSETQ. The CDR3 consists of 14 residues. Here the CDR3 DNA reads TGCGCCAGCAGCTTGGCCGGGGGCGCATACGAGCAGTACTTC. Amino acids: CASSLAGGAYEQYF.

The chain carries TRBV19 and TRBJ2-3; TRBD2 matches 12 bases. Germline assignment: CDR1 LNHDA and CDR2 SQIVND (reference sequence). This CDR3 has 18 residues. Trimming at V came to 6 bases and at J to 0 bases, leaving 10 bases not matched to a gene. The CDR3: CASSSTSGRLLSTDTQYF. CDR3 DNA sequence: TGTGCCAGTAGCTCTACTAGCGGGAGGTTACTTAGCACAGATACGCAGTATTTT. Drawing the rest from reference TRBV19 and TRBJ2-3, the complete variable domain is DGGITQSPKYLFRKEGQNVTLSCEQNLNHDAMYWYRQDPGQGLRLIYYSQIVNDFQKGDIAEGYSVSREKKESFPLTVTSAQKNPTAFYLCASSSTSGRLLSTDTQYFGPGTRLTVL.

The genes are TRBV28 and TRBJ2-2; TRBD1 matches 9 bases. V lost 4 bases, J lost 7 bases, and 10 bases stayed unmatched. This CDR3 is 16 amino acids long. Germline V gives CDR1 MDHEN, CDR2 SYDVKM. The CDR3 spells CASSSAGTGIGGELFF. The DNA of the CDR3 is TGTGCCAGCAGTTCGGCCGGGACAGGGATCGGCGGGGAGCTGTTTTTT.

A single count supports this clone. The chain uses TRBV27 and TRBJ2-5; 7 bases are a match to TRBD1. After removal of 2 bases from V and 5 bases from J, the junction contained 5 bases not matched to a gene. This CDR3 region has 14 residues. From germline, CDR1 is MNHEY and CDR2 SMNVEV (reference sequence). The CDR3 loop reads CASSLNRGWETQYF. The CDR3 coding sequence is TGTGCCAGCAGTTTAAACAGGGGCTGGGAGACCCAGTACTTC.

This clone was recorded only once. The CDR3 sequence is CASSPTGALRTDTQYF. The CDR3 DNA reads TGTGCCAGCAGCCCGACTGGGGCCCTGCGCACAGATACGCAGTATTTT. The chain carries TRBV7-2 and TRBJ2-3, with D possibly TRBD1 on 5 matching bases. The CDR3 covers 16 residues. V was clipped by 5 bases and J by 1 base, with 16 bases between them. CDR1 is SGHTA, CDR2 FQGNSA, per germline.

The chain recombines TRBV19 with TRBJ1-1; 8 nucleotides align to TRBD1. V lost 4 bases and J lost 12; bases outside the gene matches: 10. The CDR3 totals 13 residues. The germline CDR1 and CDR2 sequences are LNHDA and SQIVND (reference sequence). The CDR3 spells CASSTDRVAGPFF. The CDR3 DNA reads TGTGCCAGTAGTACGGACAGGGTGGCGGGGCCTTTCTTT.

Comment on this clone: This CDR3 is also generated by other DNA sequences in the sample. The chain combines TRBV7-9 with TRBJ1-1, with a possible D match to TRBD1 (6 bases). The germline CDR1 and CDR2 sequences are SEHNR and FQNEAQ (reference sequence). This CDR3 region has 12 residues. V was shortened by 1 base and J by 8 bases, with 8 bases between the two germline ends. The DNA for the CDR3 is TGTGCCAGCAGCTTAGAAGACAGGGAAGCTTTCTTT. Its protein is CASSLEDREAFF.

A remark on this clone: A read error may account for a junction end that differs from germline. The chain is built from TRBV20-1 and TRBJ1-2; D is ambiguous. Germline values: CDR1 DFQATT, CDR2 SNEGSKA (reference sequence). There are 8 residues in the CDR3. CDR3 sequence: CSAIMRIF. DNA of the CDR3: TGCAGTGCTATTATGCGCATCTTC.